A selection of T cell receptor beta chains follows, all from one sample in a study of blood T cell repertoires in COVID-19. TCRdb's copy holds only in-frame clones and misses some; the assay was immunoSEQ multiplex PCR. The sample lists some 260,000 clones, about 88% occurring once. Sequenced material: peripheral blood. Every receptor here comes from a woman aged 40 to 50 who had recovered from COVID-19. Both conserved end residues are part of each CDR3. A D gene is named only where the DNA matches it firmly. Clone size is stated in some rows and not others, as once, few, many or a class when expanded.

V gene	clone size	D gene	J gene	CDR3 DNA	CDR3 protein
TRBV12-3/TRBV12-4	NA	NA	TRBJ1-2	TGTGCCAGCAGTTTAGCAGGCAGGGGCTACACCTTC	CASSLAGRGYTF
TRBV2	NA	TRBD1	TRBJ2-1	TGTGCCAGCGGTACAGGGGCGGGCAATGAGCAGTTCTTC	CASGTGAGNEQFF
TRBV2	NA	TRBD1	TRBJ1-2	TGTGCCAGCAGCGTAGGACAGGCGGACCTCTATGGCTACACCTTC	CASSVGQADLYGYTF
TRBV29-1	NA	TRBD1	TRBJ2-7	TGCAGCGTTTACCAGGGGACAGGGACCTACGAGCAGTACTTC	CSVYQGTGTYEQYF
TRBV27	NA	TRBD2	TRBJ2-7	TGTGCCAGCAGCCTAGCGGGAGGGCCGACCTACGAGCAGTACTTC	CASSLAGGPTYEQYF
TRBV6-2/TRBV6-3	once	NA	TRBJ1-4	TGTGCCAGCAGTTACTCCTCACGGTTAACTTGGAATGAAAAACTGTTTTTT	CASSYSSRLTWNEKLFF
TRBV7-9	NA	NA	TRBJ2-3	TGTGCCAGCAGCTTAGATGCGGCGACAGATACGCAGTATTTT	CASSLDAATDTQYF
TRBV7-8	NA	NA	TRBJ2-3	TGTGCCAGCAGCACCCCCGGTTTTCGGGAACCGTATTTT	CASSTPGFREPYF
TRBV6-5	NA	TRBD1	TRBJ1-5	TGTGCCACCTGGGACAGGCTGGGGAATCAGCCCCAGCATTTT	CATWDRLGNQPQHF
TRBV4-3	NA	NA	TRBJ2-1	TGCGCCAGCAGCCAAGGACTACAATTTTACAATGAGCAGTTCTTC	CASSQGLQFYNEQFF
TRBV18	NA	TRBD1	TRBJ1-6	TGTGCCAGCGCCCCGGGACAGGAGAATTCACCCCTCCACTTT	CASAPGQENSPLHF
TRBV6-5	NA	TRBD1	TRBJ2-7	TGTGCCAGCAGTTCCCCGGGACAGGGCCGCTCCTACGAGCAGTACTTC	CASSSPGQGRSYEQYF
TRBV2	NA	TRBD1	TRBJ2-1	TGTGCCAGCAGCGGACCGGGACAGATATACAATGAGCAGTTCTTC	CASSGPGQIYNEQFF
TRBV28	NA	NA	TRBJ1-1	TGTGCCAGCAGGAAACAGGGTAAAGTCACTGAAGCTTTCTTT	CASRKQGKVTEAFF
TRBV19	NA	NA	TRBJ1-2	TGTGCCAGTAGTAGGGAACGACAGAAGAATAACTATGGCTACACCTTC	CASSRERQKNNYGYTF
TRBV5-5	NA	NA	TRBJ2-1	TGTGCCAGCAGCTTGGTACAGGGAAACAATGAGCAGTTCTTC	CASSLVQGNNEQFF
TRBV19	once	NA	TRBJ1-5	TGTGCCAGTAGTAGGGACCGGGACACCAATCAGCCCCAGCATTTT	CASSRDRDTNQPQHF
TRBV7-2	NA	TRBD2	TRBJ2-7	TGTGCCAGCAGCTCGCCGGGACTAGCGGTCTACGAGCAGTACTTC	CASSSPGLAVYEQYF
TRBV18	NA	TRBD1	TRBJ1-1	TGTGCCAGCTCACCACCGACAGGGCACACTGAAGCTTTCTTT	CASSPPTGHTEAFF
TRBV2	NA	NA	TRBJ1-6	TGTGCCAGCAGCGTAGGGGAGGGAAATTCACCCCTCCACTTT	CASSVGEGNSPLHF
TRBV5-1	NA	NA	TRBJ2-7	TGCGCCAGCAGCAGGGACTTGCTCGAGCAGTACTTC	CASSRDLLEQYF
TRBV19	NA	TRBD1	TRBJ2-2	TGTGCCAGTAGTTCCGGACAGGGGAACACCGGGGAGCTGTTTTTT	CASSSGQGNTGELFF
TRBV19	once	NA	TRBJ2-3	TGTGCCAGTAGTACTATAGCGAGTTCCACAGATACGCAGTATTTT	CASSTIASSTDTQYF
TRBV9	NA	TRBD2	TRBJ2-5	TGTGCCAGCAGCCCTGAGACTAGCACGGAGACCCAGTACTTC	CASSPETSTETQYF
TRBV19	NA	TRBD1	TRBJ2-3	TGTGCCAGTAGTACCCGGGACAGGGTATGGGCAGATACGCAGTATTTT	CASSTRDRVWADTQYF
TRBV19	NA	NA	TRBJ1-1	TGTGCCAGTATAAGGGAGGGAAGGTACACTGAAGCTTTCTTT	CASIREGRYTEAFF
TRBV30	NA	TRBD1	TRBJ1-6	TGTGCCTGGAACATGGGGACAGGGATTCGGTCCTATAATTCACCCCTCCACTTT	CAWNMGTGIRSYNSPLHF
TRBV7-8	NA	TRBD1	TRBJ1-5	TGTGCCAGCAGCCGCGGGACAGATAGCAATCAGCCCCAGCATTTT	CASSRGTDSNQPQHF
TRBV5-8	NA	TRBD2	TRBJ2-1	TGTGCCAGCAGCTCTCGGGGACTAGCGGGACAGGATGAGCAGTTCTTC	CASSSRGLAGQDEQFF
TRBV28	NA	TRBD2	TRBJ2-7	TGTGCCAGCAGTCCGCAAGGGAGGCGGGGGGTATACGAGCAGTACTTC	CASSPQGRRGVYEQYF
TRBV11-2	NA	NA	TRBJ1-2	TGTGCCAGCAGCTTAGCCCGGGGGGGGAACTATGGCTACACCTTC	CASSLARGGNYGYTF
TRBV28	NA	NA	TRBJ1-2	TGTGCCAGCAAGGAGGGAGACTATGGCTACACCTTC	CASKEGDYGYTF
TRBV10-3	NA	TRBD2	TRBJ2-7	TGTGCCATCAGTGAACAGTCTAGCGGGATTGCAGAGCAGTACTTC	CAISEQSSGIAEQYF
TRBV10-2	once	NA	TRBJ2-3	TGCGCCAGCAGATTACTAGATACGCAGTATTTT	CASRLLDTQYF
TRBV4-1	once	TRBD2	TRBJ2-3	TGCGCCAGCAGCCGGACTAGCGGCACAGATACGCAGTATTTT	CASSRTSGTDTQYF
TRBV18	NA	NA	TRBJ1-2	TGTGCCAGCTCACCGGACGGAGGAGTCTATGGCTACACCTTC	CASSPDGGVYGYTF
TRBV10-3	NA	NA	TRBJ1-5	TGTGCCATCAGTGAGAGCACCGCGCGGGGCCAGCCCCAGCATTTT	CAISESTARGQPQHF
TRBV12-3/TRBV12-4	NA	NA	TRBJ2-3	TGTGCCAGCAGGGGCAGGGAATCGGATACGCAGTATTTT	CASRGRESDTQYF
TRBV7-2	NA	TRBD1	TRBJ2-1	TGTGCCAGCAGTCCGAGACAGGGGAAGTTCTTC	CASSPRQGKFF
TRBV6-5	few	TRBD1	TRBJ1-5	TGTGCCAGCAGACAGGGACAGGGGGATCAGCCCCAGCATTTT	CASRQGQGDQPQHF
TRBV5-1	NA	TRBD2	TRBJ2-2	TGCGCCAGCAGCCCGGGACTAGCGGGAGGGCGAACCGGGGAGCTGTTTTTT	CASSPGLAGGRTGELFF
TRBV7-9	NA	TRBD1	TRBJ1-6	TGTGCCAGTGTGGGGACAGATAATTCACCCCTCCACTTT	CASVGTDNSPLHF
TRBV7-8	NA	NA	TRBJ2-1	TGTGCCAGCAGCTTAGGAGGGAGTGAGCAGTTCTTC	CASSLGGSEQFF
TRBV11-2	NA	TRBD1	TRBJ1-5	TGTGCCAGCAGCTTAGGGAGACAGGGAAACTATCAGCCCCAGCATTTT	CASSLGRQGNYQPQHF
TRBV5-4	NA	NA	TRBJ1-2	TGTGCCAGCAGCTTAAGACAGCCGAACTATGGCTACACCTTC	CASSLRQPNYGYTF
TRBV4-3	NA	NA	TRBJ1-6	TGCGCCAGCAGCCAAGAGATCAGTTTTAATTCACCCCTCCACTTT	CASSQEISFNSPLHF
TRBV3-1/TRBV3-2	NA	NA	TRBJ2-7	TGTGCCAGCAGCCAAGATCGTCCGGGATCCTACGAGCAGTACTTC	CASSQDRPGSYEQYF
TRBV27	NA	NA	TRBJ1-1	TGCGCCAGCAGTCTAGCATCGAACACTGAAGCTTTCTTT	CASSLASNTEAFF
TRBV18	NA	NA	TRBJ2-5	TGTGCCAGCTCACTCGGGGAGACCCAGTACTTC	CASSLGETQYF
TRBV4-3	NA	TRBD2	TRBJ2-1	TGCGCCAGCAGCCGAAGGACTAGCGGGAGTTCCTACAATGAGCAGTTCTTC	CASSRRTSGSSYNEQFF
TRBV7-8	NA	NA	TRBJ2-1	TGTGCCAGCAGCTTACACAGACTAGTTAGCGATGAGCAGTTCTTC	CASSLHRLVSDEQFF
TRBV3-1/TRBV3-2	NA	NA	TRBJ1-5	TGTGCCAGCAGCATGGGGGGGGTAGGGAATCAGCCCCAGCATTTT	CASSMGGVGNQPQHF
TRBV4-3	NA	TRBD1	TRBJ1-4	TGCGCCAGCAGCCAAGATGGAAGCCGGGGACAGGTGTTTTTT	CASSQDGSRGQVFF